This T cell receptor beta chain was found in a study of molecular identifiers for immune sequencing clone quantification. On the study more broadly: Replicate runs used RNA from about 20,000 or 100,000 naive CD8 cells, which was split five ways into aliquots, and four of those aliquots were then sequenced.

Each CDR3 protein is one row after TCRdb ran MiXCR on the PCR reads. Among about 510,000 distinct CDR3 sequences listed, 20% to 25% were seen once. Notes on this clonotype: Sequence at one end of the junction differs from germline and may be a read error.

Sorting was used to obtain naive CD8 T cells (CD8+CD4-CCR7+CD45RA+). The sequenced material came from naive CD8+ T cells from blood, with Jurkat cell RNA spiked in. Subset of the sample: FACS-sorted CD8+CD4-CCR7+CD45RA+ naive T cells. The TCR was taken from a human donor in good health. Some libraries in this study had Jurkat cell RNA spiked in.

The CDR3 sequence: CSARGLGLAGVDSGEQHF. For the CDR3, the DNA is TGCAGTGCTAGAGGGCTGGGACTAGCGGGAGTAGATTCCGGCGAGCAGCACTTC. This rearrangement joins TRBV20-1 to TRBJ2-7; TRBD2 agrees at 14 bases. Looked up from germline, CDR1 is DFQATT and CDR2 is SNEGSKA (reference sequence). CDR3 size: 18 residues.